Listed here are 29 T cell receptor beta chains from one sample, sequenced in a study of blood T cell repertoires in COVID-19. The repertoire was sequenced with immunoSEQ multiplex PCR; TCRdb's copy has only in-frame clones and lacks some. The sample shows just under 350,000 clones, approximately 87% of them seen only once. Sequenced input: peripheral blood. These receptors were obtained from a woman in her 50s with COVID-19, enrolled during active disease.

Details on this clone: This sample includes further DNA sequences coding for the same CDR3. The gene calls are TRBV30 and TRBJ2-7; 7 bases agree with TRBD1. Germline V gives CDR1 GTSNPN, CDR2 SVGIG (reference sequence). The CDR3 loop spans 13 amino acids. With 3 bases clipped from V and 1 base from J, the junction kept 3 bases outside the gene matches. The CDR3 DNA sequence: TGTGCCTGGAGCAGGGACAGTTCCTACGAGCAGTACTTC. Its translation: CAWSRDSSYEQYF. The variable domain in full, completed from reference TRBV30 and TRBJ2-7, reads SQTIHQWPATLVQPVGSPLSLECTVEGTSNPNLYWYRQAAGRGLQLLFYSVGIGQISSEVPQNLSASRPQDRQFILSSKKLLLSDSGFYLCAWSRDSSYEQYFGPGTRLTVT.

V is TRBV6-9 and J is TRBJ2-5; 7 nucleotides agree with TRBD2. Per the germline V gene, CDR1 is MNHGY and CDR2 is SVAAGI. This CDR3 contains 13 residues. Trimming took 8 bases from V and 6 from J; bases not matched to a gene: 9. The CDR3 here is CASRLADSKTQYF. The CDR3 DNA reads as TGTGCCAGCCGCCTAGCGGATTCGAAGACCCAGTACTTC.

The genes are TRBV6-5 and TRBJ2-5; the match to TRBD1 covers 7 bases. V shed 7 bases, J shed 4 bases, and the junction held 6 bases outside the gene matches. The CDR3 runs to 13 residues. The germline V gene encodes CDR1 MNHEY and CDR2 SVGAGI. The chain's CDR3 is CASNPQGRETQYF. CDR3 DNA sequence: TGTGCCAGCAACCCACAGGGGCGAGAGACCCAGTACTTC.

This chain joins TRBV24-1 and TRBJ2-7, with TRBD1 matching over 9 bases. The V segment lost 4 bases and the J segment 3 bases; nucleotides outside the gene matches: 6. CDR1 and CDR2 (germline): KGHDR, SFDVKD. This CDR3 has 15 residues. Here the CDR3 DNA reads TGTGCCACCAGTGACCTCGGACAGGGGAGCTACGAGCAGTACTTC. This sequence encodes CATSDLGQGSYEQYF.

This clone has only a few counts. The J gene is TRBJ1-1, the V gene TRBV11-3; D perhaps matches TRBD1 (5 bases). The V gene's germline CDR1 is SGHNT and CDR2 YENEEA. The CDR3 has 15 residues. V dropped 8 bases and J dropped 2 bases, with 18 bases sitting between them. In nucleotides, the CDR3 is TGTGCCAGCGCACCCCTAAGGGGCCCCAACACTGAAGCTTTCTTT. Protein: CASAPLRGPNTEAFF.

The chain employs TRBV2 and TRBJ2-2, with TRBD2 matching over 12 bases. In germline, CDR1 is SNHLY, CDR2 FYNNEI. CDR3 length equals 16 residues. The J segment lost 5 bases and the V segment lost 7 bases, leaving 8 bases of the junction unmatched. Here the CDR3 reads CASTTLAGGTTGELFF. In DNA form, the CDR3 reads TGTGCCAGCACCACACTAGCGGGAGGCACAACCGGGGAGCTGTTTTTT.

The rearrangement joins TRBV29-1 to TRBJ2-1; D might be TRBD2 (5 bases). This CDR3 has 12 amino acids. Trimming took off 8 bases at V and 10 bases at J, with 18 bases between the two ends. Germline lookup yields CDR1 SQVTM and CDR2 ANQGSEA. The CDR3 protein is CSSLSGSEEQFF. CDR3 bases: TGCAGCTCCCTCAGTGGGAGTGAGGAGCAGTTCTTC.

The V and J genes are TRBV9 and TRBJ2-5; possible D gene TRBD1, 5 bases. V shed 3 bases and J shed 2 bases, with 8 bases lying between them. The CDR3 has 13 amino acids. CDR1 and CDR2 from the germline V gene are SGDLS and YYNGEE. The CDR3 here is CASSADRQETQYF. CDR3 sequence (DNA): TGTGCCAGCAGCGCCGACAGACAAGAGACCCAGTACTTC.

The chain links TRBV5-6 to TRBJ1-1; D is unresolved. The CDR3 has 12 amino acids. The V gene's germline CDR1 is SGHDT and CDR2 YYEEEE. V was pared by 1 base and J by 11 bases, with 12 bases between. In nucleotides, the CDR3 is TGTGCCAGCAGCTTGCGGAGGGAATTGGCTTTCTTT. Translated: CASSLRRELAFF.

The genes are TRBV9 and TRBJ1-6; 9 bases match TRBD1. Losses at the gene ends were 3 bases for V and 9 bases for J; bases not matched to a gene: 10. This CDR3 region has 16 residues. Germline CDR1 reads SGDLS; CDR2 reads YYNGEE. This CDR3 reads CASSEGGTGRISPLHF. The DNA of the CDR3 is TGTGCCAGCAGCGAGGGGGGGACAGGGCGTATTTCACCCCTCCACTTT.

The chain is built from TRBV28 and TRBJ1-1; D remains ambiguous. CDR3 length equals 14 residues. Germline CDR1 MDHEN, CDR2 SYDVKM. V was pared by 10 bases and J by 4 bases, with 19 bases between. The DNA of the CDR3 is TGTGCCACCCGATGGGGAGTTTCGGGCACTGAAGCTTTCTTT. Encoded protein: CATRWGVSGTEAFF.

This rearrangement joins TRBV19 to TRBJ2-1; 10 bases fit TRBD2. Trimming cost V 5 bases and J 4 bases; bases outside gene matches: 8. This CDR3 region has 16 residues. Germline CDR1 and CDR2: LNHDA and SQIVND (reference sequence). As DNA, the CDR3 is TGTGCCAGTAGTCCAAGCGGGAGGGGATCTTACAATGAGCAGTTCTTC. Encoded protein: CASSPSGRGSYNEQFF.

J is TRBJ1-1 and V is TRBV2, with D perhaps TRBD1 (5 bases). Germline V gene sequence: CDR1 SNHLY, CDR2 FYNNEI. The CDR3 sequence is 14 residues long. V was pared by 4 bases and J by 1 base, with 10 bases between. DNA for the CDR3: TGTGCCAGCAGTGGGAACGGGGGGAACACTGAAGCTTTCTTT. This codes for CASSGNGGNTEAFF.

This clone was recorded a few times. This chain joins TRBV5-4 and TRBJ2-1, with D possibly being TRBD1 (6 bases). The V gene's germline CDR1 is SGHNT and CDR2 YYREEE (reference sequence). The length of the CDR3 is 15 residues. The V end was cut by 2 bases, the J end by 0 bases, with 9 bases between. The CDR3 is CASSFTGSSYNEQFF. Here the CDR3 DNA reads TGTGCCAGCAGCTTCACAGGGAGCTCCTACAATGAGCAGTTCTTC.

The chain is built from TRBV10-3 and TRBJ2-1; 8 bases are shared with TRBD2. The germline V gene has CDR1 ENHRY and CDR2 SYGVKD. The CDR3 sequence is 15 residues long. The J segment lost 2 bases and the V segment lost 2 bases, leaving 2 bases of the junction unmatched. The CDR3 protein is CAISEMGLAYNEQFF. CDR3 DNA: TGTGCCATCAGTGAGATGGGACTAGCCTACAATGAGCAGTTCTTC.

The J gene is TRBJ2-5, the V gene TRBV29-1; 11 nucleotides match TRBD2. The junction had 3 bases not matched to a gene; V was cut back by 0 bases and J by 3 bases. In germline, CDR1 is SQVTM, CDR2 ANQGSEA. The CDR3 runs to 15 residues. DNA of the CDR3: TGCAGCGTTGAAGATATAGCGGGAGGGAAAGAGACCCAGTACTTC. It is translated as CSVEDIAGGKETQYF. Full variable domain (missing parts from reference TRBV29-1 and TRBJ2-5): SAVISQKPSRDICQRGTSLTIQCQVDSQVTMMFWYRQQPGQSLTLIATANQGSEATYESGFVIDKFPISRPNLTFSTLTVSNMSPEDSSIYLCSVEDIAGGKETQYFGPGTRLLVL.

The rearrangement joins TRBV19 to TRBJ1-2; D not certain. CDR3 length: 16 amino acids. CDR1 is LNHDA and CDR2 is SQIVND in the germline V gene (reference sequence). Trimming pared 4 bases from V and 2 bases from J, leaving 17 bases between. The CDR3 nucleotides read TGTGCCAGTAGTACCTACCCCCGCGAGGCCAACTATGGCTACACCTTC. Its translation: CASSTYPREANYGYTF.

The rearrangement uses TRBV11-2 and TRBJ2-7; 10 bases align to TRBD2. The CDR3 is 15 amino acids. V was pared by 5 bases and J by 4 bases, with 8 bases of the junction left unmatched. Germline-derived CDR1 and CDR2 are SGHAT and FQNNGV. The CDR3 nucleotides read TGTGCCAGCAGCCCCCTTCCGGGACTAGCGTACGAGCAGTACTTC. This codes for CASSPLPGLAYEQYF.

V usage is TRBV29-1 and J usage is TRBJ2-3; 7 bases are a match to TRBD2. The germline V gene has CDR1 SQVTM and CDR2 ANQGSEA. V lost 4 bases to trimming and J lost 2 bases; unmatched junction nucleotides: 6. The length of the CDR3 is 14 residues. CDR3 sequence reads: CSVGGGGLTDTQYF. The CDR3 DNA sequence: TGCAGCGTTGGGGGGGGAGGCCTCACAGATACGCAGTATTTT.

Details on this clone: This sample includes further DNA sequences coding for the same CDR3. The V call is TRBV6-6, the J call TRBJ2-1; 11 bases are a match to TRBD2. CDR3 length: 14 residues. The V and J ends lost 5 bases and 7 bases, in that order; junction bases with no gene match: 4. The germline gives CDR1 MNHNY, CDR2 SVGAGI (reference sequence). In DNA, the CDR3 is TGTGCCAGCAGTACTAGCGGGAGAGGGAATGAGCAGTTCTTC. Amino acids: CASSTSGRGNEQFF.

CDR3 DNA sequence: TGTGCCAGCAGCGAGACAGGGGAGGGCTACGAGCAGTACTTC. As protein: CASSETGEGYEQYF. The rearrangement links TRBV11-2 to TRBJ2-7, with D possibly matching TRBD1 (8 bases). CDR1 and CDR2 (germline): SGHAT, FQNNGV. V was shortened by 5 bases and J by 3 bases, with 14 bases between the two germline ends. This CDR3 comprises 14 residues. Supplemented by reference TRBV11-2 and TRBJ2-7, the full variable domain reads EAGVAQSPRYKIIEKRQSVAFWCNPISGHATLYWYQQILGQGPKLLIQFQNNGVVDDSQLPKDRFSAERLKGVDSTLKIQPAKLEDSAVYLCASSETGEGYEQYFGPGTRLTVT.

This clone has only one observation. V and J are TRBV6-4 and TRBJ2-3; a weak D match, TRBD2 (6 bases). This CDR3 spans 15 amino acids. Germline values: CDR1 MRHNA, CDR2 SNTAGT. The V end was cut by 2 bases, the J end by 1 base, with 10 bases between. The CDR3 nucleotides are TGTGCCAGCAGTGACAGGGGAGGCGGCACAGATACGCAGTATTTT. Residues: CASSDRGGGTDTQYF.

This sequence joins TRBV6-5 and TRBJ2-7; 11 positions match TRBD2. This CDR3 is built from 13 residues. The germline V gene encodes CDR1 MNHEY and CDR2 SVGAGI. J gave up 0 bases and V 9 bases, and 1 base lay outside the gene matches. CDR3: CASSGRGSYEQYF. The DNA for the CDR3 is TGTGCCAGTAGCGGGAGGGGCTCCTACGAGCAGTACTTC.

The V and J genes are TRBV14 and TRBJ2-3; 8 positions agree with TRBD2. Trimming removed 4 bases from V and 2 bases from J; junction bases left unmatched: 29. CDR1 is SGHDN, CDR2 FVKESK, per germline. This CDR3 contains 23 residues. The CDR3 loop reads CASSRPQRESPSLNYHNTDTQYF. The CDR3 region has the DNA TGTGCCAGCAGCCGCCCCCAGCGGGAGTCACCTTCGCTTAACTACCACAACACAGATACGCAGTATTTT.

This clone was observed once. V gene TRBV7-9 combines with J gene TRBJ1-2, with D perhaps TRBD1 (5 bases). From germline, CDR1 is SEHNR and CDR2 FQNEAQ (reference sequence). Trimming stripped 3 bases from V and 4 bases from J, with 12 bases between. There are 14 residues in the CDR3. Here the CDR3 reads CASSLGGVGYGYTF. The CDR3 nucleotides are TGTGCCAGCAGCTTGGGAGGGGTAGGCTATGGCTACACCTTC.

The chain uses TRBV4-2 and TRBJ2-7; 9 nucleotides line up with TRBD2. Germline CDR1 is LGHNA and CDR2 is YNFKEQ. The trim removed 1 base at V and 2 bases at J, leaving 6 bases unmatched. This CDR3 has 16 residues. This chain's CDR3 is CASSQGGVAGAYEQYF. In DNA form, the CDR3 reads TGTGCCAGCAGCCAAGGGGGAGTAGCGGGGGCCTACGAGCAGTACTTC.

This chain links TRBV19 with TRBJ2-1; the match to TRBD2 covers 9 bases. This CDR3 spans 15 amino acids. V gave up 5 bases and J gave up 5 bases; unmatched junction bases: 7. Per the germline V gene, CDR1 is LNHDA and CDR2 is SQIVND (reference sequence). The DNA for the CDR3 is TGTGCCAGTAGTCATAGCGGGAGTAGGAACAATGAGCAGTTCTTC. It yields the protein CASSHSGSRNNEQFF.

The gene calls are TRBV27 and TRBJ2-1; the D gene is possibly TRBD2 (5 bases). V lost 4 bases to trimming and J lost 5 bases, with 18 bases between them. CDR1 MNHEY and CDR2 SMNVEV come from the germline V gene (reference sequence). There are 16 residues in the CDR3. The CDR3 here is CASSSPLRARDNEQFF. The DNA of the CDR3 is TGTGCCAGCAGTTCCCCTTTGCGGGCCCGTGACAATGAGCAGTTCTTC.

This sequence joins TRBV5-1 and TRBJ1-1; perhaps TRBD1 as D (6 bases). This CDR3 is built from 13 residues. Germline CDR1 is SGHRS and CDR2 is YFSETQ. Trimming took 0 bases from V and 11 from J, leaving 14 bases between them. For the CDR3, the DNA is TGCGCCAGCAGCTTGGGGACAGCTCGTGGGGCTTTCTTT. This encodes CASSLGTARGAFF.